Below are 23 T cell receptor beta chains sequenced from a single sample in a study of read filtering for tumor transcriptome and immune sequencing. The library was built from 400 to 500 ng RNA with molecular barcoded adaptors for alpha/delta and beta/gamma chains. A single record per CDR3 protein comes from TCRdb applying MiXCR to the reads. Here the sample spans about 39,000 distinct CDR3 sequences, roughly an eighth being singletons. The specimen was a population of CD138-negative cells sorted from bone marrow. The origin of the receptors is a donor at least 40 years old with multiple myeloma.

As regards this clonotype: A far larger clone is only one base removed, so a read error is likely. The rearrangement links TRBV6-1 to TRBJ2-2; tentative D call: TRBD2 (5 bases). The CDR3 runs 12 residues. Germline assignment: CDR1 MNHNS and CDR2 SASEGT. For the CDR3, the DNA is TGTGCCAGCTTAAGGGTCGCCGGGGAGCTGCTTTTT. Translating gives CASLRVAGELLF.

This clonotype has at least ten counts. The J gene is TRBJ2-3, the V gene TRBV20-1; D is perhaps TRBD2 (6 bases). Trimming shortened V by 1 base and J by 6 bases, and 20 bases separated the two germline ends. CDR3 length equals 16 residues. CDR1 is DFQATT and CDR2 is SNEGSKA in the germline V gene (reference sequence). DNA of the CDR3: TGCAGTGCTAGAGCTCTAACGGGAGTCCGAGGGGATACGCAGTATTTT. Its translation: CSARALTGVRGDTQYF.

This clonotype was counted many times. The genes are TRBV29-1 and TRBJ1-2; 10 bases match TRBD1. Trimming removed 5 bases from V and 6 bases from J; junction bases left unmatched: 6. Per the germline V gene, CDR1 is SQVTM and CDR2 is ANQGSEA. The CDR3 runs to 13 residues. CDR3 nucleotides: TGCAGCGTTTCGACAGGGGGCGGAAATGGCTACACCTTC. Its protein is CSVSTGGGNGYTF.

This clonotype was picked up many times. Here the CDR3 reads CASSSDADSSRGELFF. For the CDR3, the DNA is TGTGCCAGCAGCTCCGACGCGGACAGCTCCAGGGGGGAGCTGTTTTTT. V is TRBV6-5 and J is TRBJ2-2, with D maybe TRBD1 (6 bases). Germline CDR1 and CDR2: MNHEY and SVGAGI. CDR3 length equals 16 residues. V shed 6 bases and J shed 8 bases, with 22 bases lying between them.

V and J are TRBV5-1 and TRBJ2-5; D remains unclear. CDR1 SGHRS and CDR2 YFSETQ come from the germline V gene. The V gene lost 0 bases and the J gene lost 2 bases, with 8 bases spanning the gap. This CDR3 has 14 residues. The DNA of the CDR3 is TGCGCCAGCAGCTTGGAACTACTACAAGAGACCCAGTACTTC. It translates to CASSLELLQETQYF.

Regarding this clonotype: A much more abundant neighbour one base away suggests this may be a read error. This chain links TRBV5-1 with TRBJ1-5; D not certain. The CDR3 has 14 residues. Germline V gene data show CDR1 as SGHRS and CDR2 as YFSETQ. DNA for the CDR3: TGCGCCAGCAGCTTGTTGGGGTTAGATCAGACCCAGCATTTT. Protein: CASSLLGLDQTQHF.

As for this clonotype: A much larger clone is a single base away; this may be a read error. The rearrangement uses TRBV28 and TRBJ2-7; D is uncertain. V was clipped by 3 bases and J by 2 bases, with 11 bases between them. Germline V lookup: CDR1 MDHEN, CDR2 SYDVKM. This CDR3 comprises 14 residues. CDR3 DNA sequence: TGTGCCAGCAGTTTCTTCGGTCTGACCTACGAGCAGTACTTC. This codes for CASSFFGLTYEQYF.

This clonotype showed up many times. The chain couples TRBV12-3 or TRBV12-4 to TRBJ1-4; 8 nucleotides align to TRBD1. This CDR3 is built from 14 residues. Unmatched junction bases numbered 8, after V lost 7 bases and J lost 7 bases. The CDR3, as DNA: TGTGCCAGCACCCGACAGGGGCGAGGTGAAAAACTGTTTTTT. Protein: CASTRQGRGEKLFF.

This clonotype has ten or more counts. This sequence joins TRBV2 and TRBJ2-1, with 8 bases aligning to TRBD2. V lost 7 bases, J lost 0 bases, and 8 bases stayed unmatched. Germline CDR1 is SNHLY and CDR2 is FYNNEI. The CDR3 is made up of 16 amino acids. The CDR3 region is CASTPTSGPSYNEQFF. CDR3 sequence (DNA): TGTGCCAGCACCCCAACTAGCGGACCCTCCTACAATGAGCAGTTCTTC.

This clonotype has at least ten counts. This sequence joins TRBV29-1 and TRBJ1-1, with no clear D. Trimming pared 8 bases from V and 3 bases from J, leaving 19 bases between. CDR3 size: 14 residues. Germline CDR1 SQVTM, CDR2 ANQGSEA. This CDR3 reads CSWQRTLKDTEAFF. CDR3 nucleotides: TGCAGCTGGCAGAGGACCTTGAAGGACACTGAAGCTTTCTTT.

Comment on this clonotype: This may arise from a read error, as a much more abundant clone is one base away. The rearrangement joins TRBV12-3 or TRBV12-4 to TRBJ1-1, with 7 bases that match TRBD1. The CDR3 covers 13 residues. The chain's CDR3 is CPSSLRGQTEAFF. CDR3 in DNA: TGTCCCAGCAGTTTAAGGGGACAGACGGAAGCTTTCTTT.

Many counts were recorded for this clonotype. This chain joins TRBV12-2 and TRBJ2-7. TRBV12-2 is termed a pseudogene. The CDR3 consists of 10 residues. DNA for the CDR3: TGTGCAAGTCGCTACTACGAGCAGTACTTC. It codes for CASRYYEQYF.

This clonotype was counted many times. The chain recombines TRBV5-1 with TRBJ1-1, with a possible D match to TRBD1 (6 bases). Germline V gives CDR1 SGHRS, CDR2 YFSETQ. V shed 0 bases and J shed 6 bases, with 21 bases lying between them. The CDR3 sequence is 17 residues long. The chain's CDR3 is CASSLGGGLERPPEAFF. The DNA for the CDR3 is TGCGCCAGCAGCTTGGGGGGGGGCTTGGAGCGCCCTCCTGAAGCTTTCTTT. Looking up the rest from reference TRBV5-1 and TRBJ1-1 gives the full variable domain: KAGVTQTPRYLIKTRGQQVTLSCSPISGHRSVSWYQQTPGQGLQFLFEYFSETQRNKGNFPGRFSGRQFSNSRSEMNVSTLELGDSALYLCASSLGGGLERPPEAFFGQGTRLTVV.

The rearrangement links TRBV6-4 to TRBJ2-3, with 8 bases matching TRBD1. Per the germline V gene, CDR1 is MRHNA and CDR2 is SNTAGT. The CDR3 is 14 amino acids. V gave up 10 bases and J gave up 2 bases; unmatched junction bases: 8. For the CDR3, the DNA is TGTGCCATCAACGCGGGACAGGCCACAGATACGCAGTATTTT. Translating gives CAINAGQATDTQYF.

Note on this clonotype: This is likely an artifact of a read error, given a far larger clone one base away. The chain employs TRBV7-9 and TRBJ1-3, with unresolved D. The germline V gene has CDR1 SEHNR and CDR2 FQNEAQ (reference sequence). The germline V and J ends were trimmed by 5 bases and 3 bases, with 2 bases remaining between them. The CDR3 contains 11 residues. In nucleotides, the CDR3 is TGTGCCAGCAGCCTTGGAAACACCATATATTTT. Its protein is CASSLGNTIYF.

This clonotype was recorded many times. The genes are TRBV5-1 and TRBJ2-3, with a weak D call TRBD2 (5 bases). CDR1 SGHRS and CDR2 YFSETQ come from the germline V gene. This CDR3 is 14 amino acids long. V was shortened by 4 bases and J by 2 bases, with 11 bases between the two germline ends. CDR3 loop: CASSRGLLTDTQYF. The CDR3 region has the DNA TGCGCCAGCAGCCGCGGACTCCTCACAGATACGCAGTATTTT.

This clonotype was seen ten or more times. The chain's CDR3 is CATQGQGAFEAFF. The CDR3 coding sequence is TGTGCCACCCAGGGACAGGGGGCCTTTGAAGCTTTCTTT. V is TRBV2 and J is TRBJ1-1; 12 bases match TRBD1. The germline gives CDR1 SNHLY, CDR2 FYNNEI. The CDR3 consists of 13 residues. V dropped 10 bases and J dropped 7; count of bases not matched to a gene: 7.

The chain joins TRBV4-2 to TRBJ1-5; D call uncertain. From germline, CDR1 is LGHNA and CDR2 YNFKEQ. Trimming removed 0 bases from V and 4 bases from J, with 10 bases in between. This CDR3 is built from 15 residues. For the CDR3, the DNA is TGTGCCAGCAGCCAAGATGGCGCGGATAATCAGCCCCAGCATTTT. It specifies CASSQDGADNQPQHF.

In the case of this clonotype: Sequence at one end of the junction differs from germline and may be a read error. The V and J genes are TRBV7-6 and TRBJ2-2; possible D gene TRBD1, 6 bases. CDR3 length: 17 residues. CDR1 is SGHVS and CDR2 is FNYEAQ in the germline V gene. DNA of the CDR3: TGTGCCAGCGGCTTAGCGCTCGACAGGAGAGGCACCGGGGAGCTGTTTTTT. It translates to CASGLALDRRGTGELFF.

The sample holds many counts of this clonotype. This chain links TRBV11-2 with TRBJ2-1; 9 nucleotides align to TRBD1. V shed 2 bases and J 6 bases; nucleotides not matched to a gene: 17. Germline assignment: CDR1 SGHAT and CDR2 FQNNGV. The CDR3 is 19 residues long. The CDR3 nucleotides are TGTGCCAGCAGCTTATCACAATTTACAGGGGGCGCCCAGACCAATGAGCAGTTCTTC. The encoded protein is CASSLSQFTGGAQTNEQFF.

This clonotype was seen many times. The rearrangement links TRBV28 to TRBJ1-1; 10 nucleotides align to TRBD1. With 5 bases clipped from V and 4 bases from J, the junction kept 7 bases outside the gene matches. Germline lookup yields CDR1 MDHEN and CDR2 SYDVKM. This CDR3 has 15 residues. The CDR3 DNA reads TGTGCCAGCAGTCCCACGACAGGGGGCTTCACTGAAGCTTTCTTT. As protein: CASSPTTGGFTEAFF. Full variable domain (remainder filled in from reference TRBV28 and TRBJ1-1): DVKVTQSSRYLVKRTGEKVFLECVQDMDHENMFWYRQDPGLGLRLIYFSYDVKMKEKGDIPEGYSVSREKKERFSLILESASTNQTSMYLCASSPTTGGFTEAFFGQGTRLTVV.

This clonotype has at least ten counts. The chain is built from TRBV6-5 and TRBJ1-5; 11 nucleotides agree with TRBD1. Germline trimming cut 8 bases from V and 2 bases from J; bases unmatched to any gene: 5. This CDR3 region has 15 residues. Germline values: CDR1 MNHEY, CDR2 SVGAGI. DNA of the CDR3: TGTGCCAGCTCAAGGACAGGGGGCCGCAATCAGCCCCAGCATTTT. Protein sequence: CASSRTGGRNQPQHF.

This clonotype was found many times. V and J are TRBV19 and TRBJ2-1; the D is unclear. This CDR3 comprises 12 residues. Trimming cost V 3 bases and J 5 bases, with 5 bases left between them. The germline V gene has CDR1 LNHDA and CDR2 SQIVND (reference sequence). The CDR3 sequence: CASSILDNEQFF. CDR3 sequence (DNA): TGTGCCAGTAGTATCCTGGACAATGAGCAGTTCTTC.